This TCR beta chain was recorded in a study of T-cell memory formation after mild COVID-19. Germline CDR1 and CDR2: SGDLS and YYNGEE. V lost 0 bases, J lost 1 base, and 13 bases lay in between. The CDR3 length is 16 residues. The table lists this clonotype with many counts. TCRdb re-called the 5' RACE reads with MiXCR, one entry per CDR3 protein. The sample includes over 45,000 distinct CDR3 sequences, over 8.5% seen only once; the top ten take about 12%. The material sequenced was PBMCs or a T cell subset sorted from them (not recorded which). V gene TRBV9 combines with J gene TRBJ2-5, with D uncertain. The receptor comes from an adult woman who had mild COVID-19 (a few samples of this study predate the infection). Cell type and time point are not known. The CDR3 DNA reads TGTGCCAGCAGCGTAGGCGGAAGAAGCTTCCAAGAGACCCAGTACTTC. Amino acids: CASSVGGRSFQETQYF.